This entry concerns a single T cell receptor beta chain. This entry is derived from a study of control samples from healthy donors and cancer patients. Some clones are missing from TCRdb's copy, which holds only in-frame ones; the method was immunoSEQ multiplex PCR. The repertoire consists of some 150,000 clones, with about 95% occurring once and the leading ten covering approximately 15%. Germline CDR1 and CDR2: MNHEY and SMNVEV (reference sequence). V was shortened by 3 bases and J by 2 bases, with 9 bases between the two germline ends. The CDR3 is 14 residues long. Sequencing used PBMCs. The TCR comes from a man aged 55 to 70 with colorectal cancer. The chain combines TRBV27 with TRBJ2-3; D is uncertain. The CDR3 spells CASSFVGFTDTQYF. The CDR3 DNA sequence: TGTGCCAGCAGTTTTGTGGGTTTCACAGATACGCAGTATTTT.